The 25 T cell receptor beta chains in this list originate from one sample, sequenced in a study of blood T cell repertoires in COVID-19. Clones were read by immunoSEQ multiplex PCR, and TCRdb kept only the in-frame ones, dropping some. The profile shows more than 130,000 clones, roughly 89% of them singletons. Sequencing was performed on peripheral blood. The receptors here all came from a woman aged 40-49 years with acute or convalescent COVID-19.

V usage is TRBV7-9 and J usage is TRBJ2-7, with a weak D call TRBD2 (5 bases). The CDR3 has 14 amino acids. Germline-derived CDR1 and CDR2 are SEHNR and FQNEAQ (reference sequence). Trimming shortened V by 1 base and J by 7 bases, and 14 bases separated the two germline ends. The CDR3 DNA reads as TGTGCCAGCAGCTTAGGAATGGGAGAAACGGAGCAGTACTTC. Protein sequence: CASSLGMGETEQYF.

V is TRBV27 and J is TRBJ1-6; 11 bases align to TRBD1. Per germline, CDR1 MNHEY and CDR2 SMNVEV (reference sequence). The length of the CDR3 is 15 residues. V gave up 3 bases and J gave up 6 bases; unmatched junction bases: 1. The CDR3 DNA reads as TGTGCCAGCAGTTTCGGACAGGGGGCTAATTCACCCCTCCACTTT. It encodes CASSFGQGANSPLHF.

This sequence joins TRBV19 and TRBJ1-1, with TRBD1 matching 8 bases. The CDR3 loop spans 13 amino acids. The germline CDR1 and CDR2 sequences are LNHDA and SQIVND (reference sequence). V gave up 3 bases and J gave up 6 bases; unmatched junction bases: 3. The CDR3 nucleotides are TGTGCCAGTAGTATGGGACAGGTGGCTGAAGCTTTCTTT. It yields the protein CASSMGQVAEAFF.

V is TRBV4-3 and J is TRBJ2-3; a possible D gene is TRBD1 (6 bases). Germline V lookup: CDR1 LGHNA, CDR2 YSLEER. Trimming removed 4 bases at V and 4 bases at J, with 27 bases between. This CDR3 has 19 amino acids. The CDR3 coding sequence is TGCGCCAGCAGCCCCATCTGGCTCGTGGGGACACATGAGGCAGATACGCAGTATTTT. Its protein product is CASSPIWLVGTHEADTQYF.

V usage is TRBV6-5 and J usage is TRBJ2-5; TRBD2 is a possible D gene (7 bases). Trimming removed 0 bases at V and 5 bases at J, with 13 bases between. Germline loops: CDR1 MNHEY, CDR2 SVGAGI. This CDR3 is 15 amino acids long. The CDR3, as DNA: TGTGCCAGCAGTTACTCGGGGGGGGACATGGAGACCCAGTACTTC. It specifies CASSYSGGDMETQYF.

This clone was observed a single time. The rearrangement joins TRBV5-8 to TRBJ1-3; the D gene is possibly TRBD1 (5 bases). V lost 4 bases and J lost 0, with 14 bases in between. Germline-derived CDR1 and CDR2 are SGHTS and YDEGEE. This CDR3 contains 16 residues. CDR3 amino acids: CASSPRTLRSGNTIYF. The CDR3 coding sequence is TGTGCCAGCAGCCCCAGGACACTTCGCTCTGGAAACACCATATATTTT.

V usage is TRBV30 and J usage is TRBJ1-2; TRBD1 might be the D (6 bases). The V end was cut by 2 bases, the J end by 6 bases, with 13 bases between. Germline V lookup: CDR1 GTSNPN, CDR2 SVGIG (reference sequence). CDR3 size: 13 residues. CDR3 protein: CAWSFGRGNGYTF. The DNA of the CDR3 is TGTGCCTGGAGTTTTGGCAGGGGAAATGGCTACACCTTC.

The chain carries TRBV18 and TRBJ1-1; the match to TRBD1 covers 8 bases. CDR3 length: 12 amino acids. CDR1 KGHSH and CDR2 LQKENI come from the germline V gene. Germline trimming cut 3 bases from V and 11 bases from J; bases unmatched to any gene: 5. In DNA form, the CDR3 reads TGTGCCAGCTCACCGGCGGACAGGGATGCTTTCTTT. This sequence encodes CASSPADRDAFF. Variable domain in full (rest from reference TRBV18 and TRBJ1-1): NAGVMQNPRHLVRRRGQEARLRCSPMKGHSHVYWYRQLPEEGLKFMVYLQKENIIDESGMPKERFSAEFPKEGPSILRIQQVVRGDSAAYFCASSPADRDAFFGQGTRLTVV.

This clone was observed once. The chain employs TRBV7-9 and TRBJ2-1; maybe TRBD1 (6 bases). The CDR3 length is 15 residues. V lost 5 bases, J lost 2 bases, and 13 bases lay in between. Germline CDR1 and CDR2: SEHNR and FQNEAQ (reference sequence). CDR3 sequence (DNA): TGTGCCAGCAGCCCGAGACAGGACCCCTACAATGAGCAGTTCTTC. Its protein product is CASSPRQDPYNEQFF.

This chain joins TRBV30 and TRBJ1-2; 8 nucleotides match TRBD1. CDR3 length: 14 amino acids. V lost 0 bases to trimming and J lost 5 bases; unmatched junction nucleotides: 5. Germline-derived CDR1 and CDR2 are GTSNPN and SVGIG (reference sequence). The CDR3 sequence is CAWSVLTGVYGYTF. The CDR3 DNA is TGTGCCTGGAGTGTACTGACAGGGGTATATGGCTACACCTTC. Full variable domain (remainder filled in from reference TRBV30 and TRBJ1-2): SQTIHQWPATLVQPVGSPLSLECTVEGTSNPNLYWYRQAAGRGLQLLFYSVGIGQISSEVPQNLSASRPQDRQFILSSKKLLLSDSGFYLCAWSVLTGVYGYTFGSGTRLTVV.

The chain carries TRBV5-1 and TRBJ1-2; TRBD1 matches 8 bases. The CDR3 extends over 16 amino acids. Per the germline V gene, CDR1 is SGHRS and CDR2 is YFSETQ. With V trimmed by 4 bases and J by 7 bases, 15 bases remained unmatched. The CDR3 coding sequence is TGCGCCAGCAGCCCGTCCCGTTTCGGACAGGGAGTTGGCTACACCTTC. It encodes CASSPSRFGQGVGYTF. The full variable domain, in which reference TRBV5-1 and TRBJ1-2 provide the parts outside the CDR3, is KAGVTQTPRYLIKTRGQQVTLSCSPISGHRSVSWYQQTPGQGLQFLFEYFSETQRNKGNFPGRFSGRQFSNSRSEMNVSTLELGDSALYLCASSPSRFGQGVGYTFGSGTRLTVV.

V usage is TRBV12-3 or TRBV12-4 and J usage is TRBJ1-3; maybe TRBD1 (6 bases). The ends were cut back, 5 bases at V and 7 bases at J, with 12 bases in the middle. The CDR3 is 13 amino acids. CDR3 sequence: CASSPTDRNTIYF. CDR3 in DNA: TGTGCCAGCAGTCCCACCGACAGGAACACCATATATTTT.

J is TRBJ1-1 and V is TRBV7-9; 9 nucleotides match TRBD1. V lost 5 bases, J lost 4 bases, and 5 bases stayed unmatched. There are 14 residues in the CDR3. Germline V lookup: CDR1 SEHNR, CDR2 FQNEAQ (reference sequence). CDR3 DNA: TGTGCCAGCAGCCCACAGGGGGCGGCCACTGAAGCTTTCTTT. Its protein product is CASSPQGAATEAFF.

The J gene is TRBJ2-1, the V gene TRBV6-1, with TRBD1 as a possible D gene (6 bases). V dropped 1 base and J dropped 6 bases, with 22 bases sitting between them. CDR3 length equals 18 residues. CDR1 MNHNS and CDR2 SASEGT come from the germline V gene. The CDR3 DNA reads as TGTGCCAGCAGTGAAGTTAAGGGGGTTCGTGGATACGGCAATGAGCAGTTCTTC. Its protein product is CASSEVKGVRGYGNEQFF.

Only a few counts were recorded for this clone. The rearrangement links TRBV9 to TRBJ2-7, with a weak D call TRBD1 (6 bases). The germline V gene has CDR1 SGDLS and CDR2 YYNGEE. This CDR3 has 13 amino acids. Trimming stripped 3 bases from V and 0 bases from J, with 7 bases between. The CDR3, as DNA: TGTGCCAGCAGCGGGACAGCCTCCTACGAGCAGTACTTC. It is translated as CASSGTASYEQYF.

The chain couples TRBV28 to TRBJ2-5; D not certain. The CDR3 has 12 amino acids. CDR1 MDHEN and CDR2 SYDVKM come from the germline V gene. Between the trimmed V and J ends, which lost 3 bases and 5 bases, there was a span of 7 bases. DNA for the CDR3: TGTGCCAGCAGTTTCCTCTCGGAGACCCAGTACTTC. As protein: CASSFLSETQYF.

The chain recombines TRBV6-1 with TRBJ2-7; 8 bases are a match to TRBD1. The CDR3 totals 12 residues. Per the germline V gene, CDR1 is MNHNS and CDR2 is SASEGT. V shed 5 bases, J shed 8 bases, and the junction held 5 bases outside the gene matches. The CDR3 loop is CASSPARGQQYF. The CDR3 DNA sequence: TGTGCCAGCAGTCCAGCCAGGGGGCAGCAGTACTTC.

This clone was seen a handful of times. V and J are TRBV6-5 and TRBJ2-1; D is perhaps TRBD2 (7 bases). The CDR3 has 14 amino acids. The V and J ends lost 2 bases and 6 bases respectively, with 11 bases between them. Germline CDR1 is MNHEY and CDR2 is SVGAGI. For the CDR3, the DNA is TGTGCCAGCAGTTACAGTGGGGGGGCCAATGAGCAGTTCTTC. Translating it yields CASSYSGGANEQFF.

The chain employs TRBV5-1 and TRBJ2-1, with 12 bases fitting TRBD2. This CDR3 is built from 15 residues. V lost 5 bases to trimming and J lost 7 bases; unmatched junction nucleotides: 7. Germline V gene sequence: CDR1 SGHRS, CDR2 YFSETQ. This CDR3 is CASRGLAGGPNEQFF. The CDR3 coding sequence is TGCGCCAGCAGGGGTCTAGCGGGAGGGCCGAATGAGCAGTTCTTC.

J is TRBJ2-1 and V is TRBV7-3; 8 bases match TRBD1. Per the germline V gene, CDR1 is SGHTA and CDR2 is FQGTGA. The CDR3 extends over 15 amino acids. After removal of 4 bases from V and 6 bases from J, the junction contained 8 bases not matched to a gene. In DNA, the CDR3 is TGTGCCAGCAGCTCCCCAGGGGGCTATGGCAATGAGCAGTTCTTC. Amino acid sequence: CASSSPGGYGNEQFF.

CDR3: CASKSGGILDTQYF. The CDR3 coding sequence is TGTGCCAGCAAAAGCGGGGGGATTTTAGATACGCAGTATTTT. V gene TRBV5-4 combines with J gene TRBJ2-3; 9 nucleotides align to TRBD2. The CDR3 runs to 14 residues. Germline V lookup: CDR1 SGHNT, CDR2 YYREEE (reference sequence). V was clipped by 6 bases and J by 5 bases; unmatched bases: 7.

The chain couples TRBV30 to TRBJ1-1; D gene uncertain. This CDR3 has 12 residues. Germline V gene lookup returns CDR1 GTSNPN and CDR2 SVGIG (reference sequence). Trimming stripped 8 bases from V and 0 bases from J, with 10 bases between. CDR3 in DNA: TGTGCCCAGCGGGGATTGAACACTGAAGCTTTCTTT. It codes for CAQRGLNTEAFF.

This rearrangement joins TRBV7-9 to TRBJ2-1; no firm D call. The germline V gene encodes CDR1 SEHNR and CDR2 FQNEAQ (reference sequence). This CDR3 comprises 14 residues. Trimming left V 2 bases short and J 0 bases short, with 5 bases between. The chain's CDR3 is CASSLSSSYNEQFF. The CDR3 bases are TGTGCCAGCAGCTTAAGTAGCTCCTACAATGAGCAGTTCTTC.

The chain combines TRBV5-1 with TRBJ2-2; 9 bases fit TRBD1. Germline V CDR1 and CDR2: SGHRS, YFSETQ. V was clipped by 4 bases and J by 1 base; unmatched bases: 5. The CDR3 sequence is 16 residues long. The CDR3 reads CASSAPGQGNTGELFF. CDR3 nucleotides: TGCGCCAGCAGCGCTCCGGGACAGGGGAACACCGGGGAGCTGTTTTTT.

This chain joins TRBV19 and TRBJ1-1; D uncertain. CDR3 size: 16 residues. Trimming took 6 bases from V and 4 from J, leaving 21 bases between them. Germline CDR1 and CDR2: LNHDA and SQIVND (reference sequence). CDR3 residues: CASSSGWAAHGTEAFF. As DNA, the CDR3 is TGTGCCAGTAGCAGCGGCTGGGCAGCCCATGGCACTGAAGCTTTCTTT.